The 15 T cell receptor beta chains in this list originate from one sample, sequenced in a study of T cells in Graves' hyperthyroidism and ophthalmopathy. TCR beta CDR3 region amplification was performed from RNA transcripts. Using the HTBI primer set, a first-round RT-PCR was run on the TCR CDR3. MiXCR, run by TCRdb on the multiplex PCR reads, gives a single entry per CDR3 protein. The table includes about 500,000 distinct CDR3 sequences, approximately 16% detected once. The sequencing sample was made of blood. The receptors were gathered from a woman aged 25 to 39 with Graves' ophthalmopathy.

The table lists this clonotype with a few counts. The rearrangement uses TRBV20-1 and TRBJ1-2; 8 nucleotides agree with TRBD1. The germline V gene has CDR1 DFQATT and CDR2 SNEGSKA (reference sequence). This CDR3 has 15 amino acids. V was clipped by 7 bases and J by 7 bases; unmatched bases: 17. CDR3 DNA sequence: TGCAGTGTTACAACCCCGGGACAGGATTCAGGTGGCTACACCTTC. Protein sequence: CSVTTPGQDSGGYTF.

This clonotype was recorded at least ten times. V usage is TRBV20-1 and J usage is TRBJ2-1; 11 nucleotides line up with TRBD2. The CDR3 contains 15 residues. Germline trimming cut 3 bases from V and 8 bases from J; bases unmatched to any gene: 9. Per germline, CDR1 DFQATT and CDR2 SNEGSKA (reference sequence). DNA for the CDR3: TGCAGTGCTAGGGAAACTAGCGGGAGTATCGATGAGCAGTTCTTC. This sequence encodes CSARETSGSIDEQFF.

This clonotype was observed at least ten times. The V and J genes are TRBV18 and TRBJ2-3; D gene uncertain. Trimming took off 7 bases at V and 2 bases at J, with 7 bases between the two ends. The CDR3 length is 12 residues. From germline, CDR1 is KGHSH and CDR2 LQKENI. For the CDR3, the DNA is TGTGCCAGCTTCAAATTCACAGATACGCAGTATTTT. Translated, it gives CASFKFTDTQYF.

The chain employs TRBV2 and TRBJ1-1; TRBD1 matches 7 bases. The length of the CDR3 is 14 residues. The V gene's germline CDR1 is SNHLY and CDR2 FYNNEI. Trimming cost V 9 bases and J 7 bases; bases outside gene matches: 14. The CDR3 DNA reads as TGTGCCAGACCTAGAGACAGGGATACAGGTGAAGCTTTCTTT. Translation: CARPRDRDTGEAFF.

The CDR3 sequence: CASRRTSGNGYEQYF. The CDR3 DNA reads TGTGCCAGCAGACGAACTAGCGGGAATGGGTACGAGCAGTACTTC. V and J are TRBV6-2 or TRBV6-3 and TRBJ2-7; 10 bases line up with TRBD2. This CDR3 is 15 amino acids long. CDR1 MNHEY and CDR2 SVGEGT come from the germline V gene. The V gene end was trimmed by 6 bases and the J gene end by 4 bases; junction bases not matched to a gene: 9.

This clonotype appeared a few times. The V call is TRBV9, the J call TRBJ2-3; D is perhaps TRBD2 (5 bases). Germline CDR1 and CDR2: SGDLS and YYNGEE. The CDR3 loop spans 15 amino acids. V dropped 5 bases and J dropped 0 bases, with 13 bases sitting between them. CDR3 sequence (DNA): TGTGCCAGCAGTCGGGATAGCCCTAGCACAGATACGCAGTATTTT. It codes for CASSRDSPSTDTQYF.

CDR3: CASSESFSPPNTEAFF. The CDR3 coding sequence is TGTGCCAGCAGTGAATCCTTTTCCCCTCCCAACACTGAAGCTTTCTTT. The chain uses TRBV6-1 and TRBJ1-1; D not resolved. V lost 2 bases to trimming and J lost 2 bases, with 15 bases between them. The CDR3 sequence is 16 residues long. The germline V gene encodes CDR1 MNHNS and CDR2 SASEGT.

This clonotype showed up just a few times. The rearrangement joins TRBV7-2 to TRBJ1-1, with D maybe TRBD1 (5 bases). Trimming took 1 base from V and 6 from J, leaving 12 bases between them. This CDR3 spans 14 amino acids. CDR1 and CDR2 (germline): SGHTA, FQGNSA. The CDR3 nucleotides are TGTGCCAGCAGCTTAGTCGGGGGATGGGCTGAAGCTTTCTTT. Its translation: CASSLVGGWAEAFF.

The chain uses TRBV7-2 and TRBJ2-5; possible D gene TRBD2, 6 bases. The CDR3 has 16 amino acids. Germline CDR1 SGHTA, CDR2 FQGNSA. V shed 5 bases and J shed 4 bases, with 20 bases lying between them. This chain's CDR3 is CASSPDGGLMGETQYF. As DNA, the CDR3 is TGTGCCAGCAGCCCCGATGGCGGACTAATGGGAGAGACCCAGTACTTC.

This clonotype was recorded many times. The chain links TRBV6-1 to TRBJ2-5; D is perhaps TRBD1 or TRBD2 (6 bases each). This CDR3 has 14 residues. Trimming removed 2 bases from V and 7 bases from J, with 14 bases in between. CDR1 is MNHNS and CDR2 is SASEGT in the germline V gene. CDR3 coding DNA: TGTGCCAGCAGTGAACGGGGGCAGTCGGGGACCCAGTACTTC. Residues: CASSERGQSGTQYF.

The chain uses TRBV10-2 and TRBJ2-5; D is unclear. The V end lost 6 bases, the J end lost 0 bases, and 8 bases lay between the germline ends. The CDR3 is 13 residues long. Germline-derived CDR1 and CDR2 are WSHSY and SAAADI. CDR3: CASRQENQETQYF. For the CDR3, the DNA is TGCGCCAGCAGGCAGGAGAACCAAGAGACCCAGTACTTC.

This clonotype has ten or more counts. This chain joins TRBV27 and TRBJ2-7; 10 bases match TRBD2. CDR1 and CDR2 (germline): MNHEY, SMNVEV (reference sequence). This CDR3 has 17 residues. The junction had 13 bases not matched to a gene; V was cut back by 6 bases and J by 2 bases. This CDR3 is CASRTQVSGRPPYEQYF. The DNA of the CDR3 is TGTGCCAGCAGAACACAGGTTAGCGGGAGGCCACCCTACGAGCAGTACTTC.

This clonotype appeared a few times. The chain is built from TRBV6-2 or TRBV6-3 and TRBJ2-1; 10 positions agree with TRBD1. CDR3 length: 15 residues. Germline V gene lookup returns CDR1 MNHEY and CDR2 SVGEGT. V lost 0 bases, J lost 8 bases, and 4 bases stayed unmatched. This CDR3 is CASSYSTGGFYEQFF. CDR3 nucleotide sequence: TGTGCCAGCAGTTACTCGACAGGGGGCTTCTATGAGCAGTTCTTC.

There are many counts of this clonotype. The rearrangement links TRBV6-1 to TRBJ2-7, with D maybe TRBD2 (7 bases). In germline, CDR1 is MNHNS, CDR2 SASEGT. With 6 bases removed from V and 6 bases from J, the gap between germline ends came to 15 bases. The CDR3 contains 13 residues. The CDR3 loop is CASRGGGAREQYF. Written as DNA, the CDR3 is TGTGCCAGCAGGGGTGGGGGGGCGCGCGAGCAGTACTTC.

CDR3 sequence reads: CASSPLISEETQYF. The CDR3 nucleotides read TGTGCCAGCAGCCCCCTTATTAGTGAAGAGACCCAGTACTTC. This sequence joins TRBV5-4 and TRBJ2-5; no definite D call. Trimming removed 4 bases from V and 3 bases from J, with 13 bases in between. The CDR3 spans 14 residues. Germline V gene lookup returns CDR1 SGHNT and CDR2 YYREEE (reference sequence).